This TCR beta chain appears in the sequencing data of a study of shared clonotypes between healthy human individuals (dated by TCRdb to about 2020). In terms of the full investigation: The cohort comprised a couple of women and a few men aged 18 to 49 years. The study deeply sequenced blood TCR repertoires of roughly five healthy adults to estimate repertoire size and the extent of clonotype sharing between individuals. To increase sequencing depth and limit assay-specific biases, different laboratories used diverse techniques to prepare libraries and sequence TCR repertoires. Leukapheresis yielded between about 0.8 and 9.5 billion PBMCs per donor. Summary of the overall study and its limitations: Because the study included only a small number of donors, the genetic and exposure-history diversity represented was limited. Sampling was limited to blood, and TCR repertoires in tissue likely differ from TCR repertoires in blood. Pairwise subsampling indicated that sequencing depth was expected to affect the degree of clonotype sharing among donors.

Of note for this clone: It lacks a known antigen. Per-nucleotide qualities are absent, and no much larger clonotype sits a single base away.

Using the deep immunoSEQ assay, multiplex PCR amplified TCR CDR3 regions from genomic DNA. Extracted genomic DNA from each cell subset was spread evenly across all wells of several immunoSEQ 96-well plates, with each plate serving as a replicate. For unsorted PBMC, approximately 0.3 ug of genomic DNA, equivalent to 30,000 to 35,000 T cell genomes, went into each replicate PCR. Unsorted PBMC genomic DNA was sequenced across ten immunoSEQ deep assay plates. Purified libraries were quantified with a Qubit 3.0 fluorometer, sized on a Bioanalyzer 2100, and re-quantified with the KAPA Library Quantification kit. Each immunoSEQ 96-well plate was sequenced on its own single-read 150-cycle Illumina NextSeq 550 flow cell. The authors' analysis ran thus. Because only junctional sequences without quality scores were contained in the immunoSEQ output, filtering matching that applied to full-length reads could not be performed. Sequences were annotated with PyIR, a Python wrapper for IgBLAST v1.9, using IMGT germline references to assign V/J genes and CDR3. Reads were removed for weak V/J assignments (E-value above 1e-6), missing CDR3, stop codons, out-of-frame junctions, or ambiguous translated residues. V3J clonotypes were defined as sequences sharing an identical inferred V gene, J gene, and CDR3 amino acid sequence. Percentage overlap between repertoires was computed as shared unique clonotypes divided by the size of the smaller repertoire. Repertoire richness was assessed with RTK rarefaction, the Chao1 estimator, and Recon v2.1 estimates of unobserved clonotypes. Entries here come from immuneACCESS through TCRdb and include only in-frame sequences with V and J called. Some clones fail to appear in such tables; in the studies checked, an unresolved V gene covers under half of the shortfall, and the cause of the remainder is unknown. D and trimming come from the DNA, and the V and J calls and clone size come from that table. The sample table shows about 480,000 clones, and nearly 80% are seen once. Clones ranked in the top ten supply around an eighth of the sample.

Healthy HIV-negative adults with no recently reported acute infections or vaccinations were included as donors. Only Caucasian adults living in Nashville, Tennessee, USA were represented among the donors. In the unsorted samples, some 94 million PBMCs were counted, and genomic DNA was extracted using the QIAamp DNA Blood Mini kit. Blood was collected by leukapheresis, and PBMCs were isolated by Ficoll-Histopaque density gradient centrifugation and then cryopreserved in liquid nitrogen vapor phase. From a lookup of the germline V gene, CDR1 and CDR2 are MDHEN and SYDVKM. The CDR3 contains 12 residues, cysteine and phenylalanine counted. The read is trimmed to its CDR3 DNA, 36 bases read in frame from base 1. V trim: 8 bases; J trim: 5 bases; unmatched bases: 5.

The sequence came from a woman in her 40s in good health. Some clones in this sample may be carry-over from other donors' samples. The chain is made from TRBV28 and TRBJ1-2, with 7 bases aligning to TRBD1. Source material: PBMCs. The DNA reads TGTGCCAGCTCGGGACAGACTTATGGCTACACCTTC. This sequence encodes CASSGQTYGYTF.